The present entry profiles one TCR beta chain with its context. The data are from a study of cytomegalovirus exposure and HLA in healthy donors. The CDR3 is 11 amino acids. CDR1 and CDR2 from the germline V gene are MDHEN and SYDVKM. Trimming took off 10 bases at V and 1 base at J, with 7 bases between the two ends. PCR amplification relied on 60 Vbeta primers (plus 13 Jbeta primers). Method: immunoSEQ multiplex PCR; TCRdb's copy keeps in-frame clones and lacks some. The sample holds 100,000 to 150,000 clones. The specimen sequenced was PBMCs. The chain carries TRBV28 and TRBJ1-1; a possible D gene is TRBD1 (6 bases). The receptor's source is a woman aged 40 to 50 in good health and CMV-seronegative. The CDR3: CAIQGNTEAFF. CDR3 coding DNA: TGTGCCATACAGGGGAACACTGAAGCTTTCTTT.